These T cell receptor beta chains were read from a single sample in a study of T cell repertoires in cytomegalovirus infection. TCRdb independently ran MiXCR on the reads; one entry per CDR3 protein. Among some 150,000 distinct CDR3 sequences, 23% were seen once, and the ten largest hold approximately 10%. The sample taken for sequencing was PBMCs. These receptors were obtained from a human donor in good health (CMV status not recorded). Some clones in this sample may be carry-over from other donors' samples. CDR3s include the opening cysteine and the closing phenylalanine or tryptophan. D genes are given only for firm matches. Clone size is given for some rows only: seen once, a few or many times, or a class if the clone is expanded.

V: TRBV20-1; D: TRBD2; J: TRBJ2-5; size: few; CDR3: CSASDLAGVQETQYF; DNA: TGCAGTGCTAGCGATCTAGCGGGAGTCCAAGAGACCCAGTACTTC
V: TRBV30; D: -; J: TRBJ1-6; size: -; CDR3: CAWNPGNSPLHF; DNA: TGTGCCTGGAACCCCGGAAATTCACCCCTCCACTTT
V: TRBV7-9; D: TRBD1; J: TRBJ2-7; size: few; CDR3: CASSEPGQGTYEQYF; DNA: TGTGCCAGCAGCGAACCGGGACAGGGGACCTACGAGCAGTACTTC
V: TRBV2; D: TRBD1; J: TRBJ1-2; size: -; CDR3: CASGLRDRGLSGYTF; DNA: TGTGCCAGCGGGCTTCGGGACAGGGGGTTGTCTGGCTACACCTTC
V: TRBV9; D: -; J: TRBJ1-1; size: few; CDR3: CASSVGGGQPNTEAFF; DNA: TGTGCCAGCAGCGTAGGGGGGGGGCAGCCGAACACTGAAGCTTTCTTT
V: TRBV6-4; D: -; J: TRBJ1-1; size: -; CDR3: CASREQGWGTEAFF; DNA: TGTGCCAGCAGGGAACAGGGTTGGGGCACTGAAGCTTTCTTT
V: TRBV28; D: TRBD1; J: TRBJ1-2; size: -; CDR3: CASRGTGKKNAAF; DNA: TGTGCCAGCCGAGGGACAGGAAAGAAAAACGCTGCATTC
V: TRBV28; D: -; J: TRBJ1-3; size: few; CDR3: CASSLGGISGNTIYF; DNA: TGTGCCAGCAGTTTGGGGGGTATCTCTGGAAACACCATATATTTT
V: TRBV6-1; D: -; J: TRBJ2-7; size: many; CDR3: CASTPQRGIYEQYF; DNA: TGTGCCAGCACCCCCCAGAGAGGGATCTACGAGCAGTACTTC
V: TRBV27; D: -; J: TRBJ1-4; size: many; CDR3: CASSLSSGFNEKLFF; DNA: TGTGCCAGCAGTTTATCTTCAGGGTTTAATGAAAAACTGTTTTTT
V: TRBV20-1; D: -; J: TRBJ1-1; size: few; CDR3: CSARPLARSPGNTEAFF; DNA: TGCAGTGCTAGACCCCTCGCTCGGTCCCCGGGGAACACTGAAGCTTTCTTT
V: TRBV7-6; D: -; J: TRBJ2-2; size: few; CDR3: CASSKRDGLRNTGELFF; DNA: TGTGCCAGCAGCAAACGCGACGGACTTAGGAACACCGGGGAGCTGTTTTTT
V: TRBV2; D: TRBD2; J: TRBJ2-1; size: many; CDR3: CASSIAGGNEQFF; DNA: TGTGCCAGCAGTATAGCGGGGGGCAATGAGCAGTTCTTC
V: TRBV19; D: -; J: TRBJ2-3; size: -; CDR3: CASSQGGSTDTQYF; DNA: TGTGCCAGTAGTCAGGGGGGAAGCACAGATACGCAGTATTTT
V: TRBV7-2; D: -; J: TRBJ1-1; size: many; CDR3: CASSLVGAGGLGTEAFF; DNA: TGTGCCAGCAGCTTAGTCGGCGCGGGGGGGCTGGGCACTGAAGCTTTCTTT
V: TRBV5-4; D: TRBD1; J: TRBJ1-6; size: few; CDR3: CASSSPAGGKNSPLHF; DNA: TGTGCCAGCAGCTCGCCGGCAGGGGGAAAGAATTCACCCCTCCACTTT
V: TRBV7-2; D: -; J: TRBJ2-5; size: many; CDR3: CASSLHRGTKETQYF; DNA: TGTGCCAGCAGCTTACACCGGGGCACCAAAGAGACCCAGTACTTC
V: TRBV27; D: -; J: TRBJ1-2; size: -; CDR3: CASSLQGPAGGYTF; DNA: TGTGCCAGCAGTTTACAGGGGCCAGCGGGGGGCTACACCTTC
V: TRBV12-3/TRBV12-4; D: TRBD1; J: TRBJ1-1; size: many; CDR3: CASSLGQPRENTEAFF; DNA: TGTGCCAGCAGTTTGGGACAGCCCAGGGAAAACACTGAAGCTTTCTTT
V: TRBV7-8; D: TRBD1; J: TRBJ2-3; size: many; CDR3: CASRTGDLTDTQYF; DNA: TGTGCCAGTCGAACAGGGGATCTCACAGATACGCAGTATTTT
V: TRBV28; D: -; J: TRBJ1-1; size: few; CDR3: CASTLLGPNTEAFF; DNA: TGTGCCAGCACCCTGCTGGGACCTAACACTGAAGCTTTCTTT
V: TRBV7-9; D: -; J: TRBJ2-1; size: few; CDR3: CASSLGGDHNEQFF; DNA: TGTGCCAGCAGCTTAGGCGGTGACCACAATGAGCAGTTCTTC
V: TRBV14; D: -; J: TRBJ1-6; size: -; CDR3: CASSQDKSNSPLHF; DNA: TGTGCCAGCAGCCAAGATAAGTCCAATTCACCCCTCCACTTT
V: TRBV28; D: TRBD1; J: TRBJ1-6; size: few; CDR3: CASRPGTVNSPLHF; DNA: TGTGCCAGCAGACCCGGGACAGTTAATTCACCCCTCCACTTT
V: TRBV29-1; D: -; J: TRBJ2-3; size: -; CDR3: CSVEDTGTDTQYF; DNA: TGCAGCGTTGAAGATACCGGGACAGATACGCAGTATTTT
V: TRBV20-1; D: -; J: TRBJ2-5; size: -; CDR3: CSARETQETQYF; DNA: TGCAGTGCTAGAGAAACACAAGAGACCCAGTACTTC
V: TRBV14; D: -; J: TRBJ1-6; size: -; CDR3: CASSQVLNSPLHF; DNA: TGTGCCAGCAGCCAAGTGTTAAATTCACCCCTCCACTTT
V: TRBV6-6; D: TRBD1; J: TRBJ2-7; size: -; CDR3: CATWTGGFYEQYF; DNA: TGTGCCACATGGACAGGGGGCTTCTACGAGCAGTACTTC
V: TRBV7-9; D: -; J: TRBJ2-7; size: -; CDR3: CASSPESWGEQFSNEQYF; DNA: TGTGCCAGCAGCCCGGAGAGTTGGGGCGAGCAGTTCTCCAACGAGCAGTACTTC
V: TRBV28; D: TRBD2; J: TRBJ2-1; size: many; CDR3: CASTAGVVRDEQFF; DNA: TGTGCCAGCACCGCGGGAGTAGTGAGGGATGAGCAGTTCTTC
V: TRBV11-2; D: TRBD1; J: TRBJ1-2; size: -; CDR3: CASSQGQVDGIYGYTF; DNA: TGTGCCAGCAGCCAAGGACAGGTCGACGGTATATATGGCTACACCTTC
V: TRBV2; D: -; J: TRBJ1-3; size: many; CDR3: CASRIGGYSGNTIYF; DNA: TGTGCCAGCAGGATCGGGGGTTACTCTGGAAACACCATATATTTT
V: TRBV28; D: TRBD1; J: TRBJ1-1; size: many; CDR3: CASRVRQGNTEAFF; DNA: TGTGCCAGCCGGGTACGACAGGGGAACACTGAAGCTTTCTTT
V: TRBV25-1; D: -; J: TRBJ1-1; size: few; CDR3: CASSWGDTEAFF; DNA: TGTGCCAGCAGCTGGGGGGACACTGAAGCTTTCTTT
V: TRBV27; D: TRBD2; J: TRBJ2-3; size: -; CDR3: CASSAGRRERHTQYF; DNA: TGTGCCAGCAGTGCCGGTAGGCGGGAGCGCCATACGCAGTATTTT
V: TRBV28; D: -; J: TRBJ2-2; size: few; CDR3: CASSLRPASGELFF; DNA: TGTGCCAGCAGTTTACGCCCAGCGTCCGGGGAGCTGTTTTTT
V: TRBV7-9; D: -; J: TRBJ2-7; size: few; CDR3: CASSHPFVGDEQYF; DNA: TGTGCCAGCAGCCATCCTTTTGTAGGGGACGAGCAGTACTTC
V: TRBV20-1; D: -; J: TRBJ1-1; size: -; CDR3: CSDYSLNTEAFF; DNA: TGCAGTGATTACAGTTTGAACACTGAAGCTTTCTTT
V: TRBV7-2; D: -; J: TRBJ2-3; size: many; CDR3: CASSLAMGRTDTQYF; DNA: TGTGCCAGCAGCTTAGCGATGGGGCGCACAGATACGCAGTATTTT
V: TRBV7-2; D: TRBD2; J: TRBJ2-5; size: many; CDR3: CASSLEGGLGETQYF; DNA: TGTGCCAGTTCTTTAGAGGGAGGGCTGGGAGAGACCCAGTACTTC
V: TRBV18; D: -; J: TRBJ2-5; size: -; CDR3: CASSPALQETQYF; DNA: TGTGCCAGCTCACCAGCTCTTCAAGAGACCCAGTACTTC
V: TRBV25-1; D: -; J: TRBJ2-1; size: few; CDR3: CASSEGSYNEQFF; DNA: TGTGCCAGCAGTGAAGGCTCCTACAATGAGCAGTTCTTC
V: TRBV20-1; D: TRBD1; J: TRBJ1-5; size: -; CDR3: CSARNRDRGPLSNQPQHF; DNA: TGCAGTGCGCGGAACCGGGACAGGGGACCCCTTAGCAATCAGCCCCAGCATTTT
V: TRBV28; D: TRBD1; J: TRBJ2-7; size: many; CDR3: CASSFTGVAHEQYF; DNA: TGTGCCAGCAGTTTCACAGGGGTTGCCCACGAGCAGTACTTC
V: TRBV11-2; D: -; J: TRBJ2-3; size: -; CDR3: CASSLGRASTDTQYF; DNA: TGTGCCAGCAGCTTAGGACGGGCCAGCACAGATACGCAGTATTTT
V: TRBV28; D: -; J: TRBJ1-1; size: many; CDR3: CASSSAMNTEAFF; DNA: TGTGCCAGCAGTTCCGCTATGAACACTGAAGCTTTCTTT
V: TRBV7-6; D: -; J: TRBJ2-3; size: once; CDR3: CASSFGRDTQYF; DNA: TGTGCCAGCAGCTTTGGCCGAGATACGCAGTATTTT
V: TRBV20-1; D: TRBD2; J: TRBJ2-1; size: -; CDR3: CSAGLAGGSYNEQFF; DNA: TGCAGTGCCGGTCTCGCGGGGGGCTCCTACAATGAGCAGTTCTTC
V: TRBV4-3; D: -; J: TRBJ2-1; size: -; CDR3: CASSQDGRLETNEQFF; DNA: TGCGCCAGCAGCCAAGATGGGAGACTAGAGACGAATGAGCAGTTCTTC
V: TRBV20-1; D: -; J: TRBJ1-1; size: -; CDR3: CSARRGVSVEAFF; DNA: TGCAGTGCTAGACGGGGGGTTTCGGTTGAAGCTTTCTTT
V: TRBV14; D: TRBD2; J: TRBJ2-1; size: few; CDR3: CASSPQGLSNEQFF; DNA: TGTGCCAGCAGCCCCCAGGGACTAAGTAATGAGCAGTTCTTC
V: TRBV7-3; D: TRBD2; J: TRBJ2-1; size: many; CDR3: CASSLTVAGGRGEQFF; DNA: TGTGCCAGCAGCTTAACAGTAGCGGGAGGGCGGGGTGAGCAGTTCTTC
V: TRBV7-2; D: TRBD1; J: TRBJ1-1; size: many; CDR3: CASSQNRGMNTEAFF; DNA: TGTGCCAGCAGCCAGAACAGGGGTATGAACACTGAAGCTTTCTTT
V: TRBV4-2; D: -; J: TRBJ1-1; size: -; CDR3: CASSQEGRMTEAFF; DNA: TGTGCCAGCAGCCAAGAGGGCAGGATGACTGAAGCTTTCTTT
V: TRBV28; D: TRBD1; J: TRBJ2-7; size: -; CDR3: CASSLAPGQGSEQYF; DNA: TGTGCCAGCAGTTTAGCCCCGGGACAGGGGTCCGAGCAGTACTTC
V: TRBV7-3; D: TRBD2; J: TRBJ2-1; size: -; CDR3: CASSNRPSGGVVEQFF; DNA: TGTGCCAGCAGCAATCGGCCTAGCGGGGGGGTTGTTGAGCAGTTCTTC
V: TRBV20-1; D: TRBD2; J: TRBJ2-1; size: -; CDR3: CSARGVWAAGGPRVQFF; DNA: TGCAGTGCTAGAGGCGTATGGGCAGCGGGAGGGCCAAGGGTGCAGTTCTTC